This T cell receptor (beta chain) is drawn from a study of shared clonotypes between healthy human individuals. Naive CD8 isolation took CD45RO-negative cells positively selected for CCR7 and excluded terminally differentiated effector memory CD45RA+ cells. CDR1 and CDR2 from the germline V gene are SGDLS and YYNGEE. There are 15 residues in the CDR3. Trimming left V 3 bases short and J 0 bases short, with 10 bases between. Replicate PCRs from sorted subsets contained around 200 ng DNA, which is roughly 30,000 T cell genomes. Sequenced by immunoSEQ multiplex PCR; TCRdb stores in-frame clones only, minus some. The table records about 2.2 million clones, around 93% of them present only once.

The sequencing sample was made of naive CD8+ T cells from PBMCs. The sequence was obtained from a man aged 18 to 30 in good health. Some clones in this sample may be carry-over from other donors' samples. The chain employs TRBV9 and TRBJ2-4, with D perhaps matching TRBD2 (6 bases). The CDR3, as DNA: TGTGCCAGCAGCGGTAGCGGAGCAGCCAAAAACATTCAGTACTTC. This gives the protein CASSGSGAAKNIQYF.